The clone carrying this TCR beta chain is judged medium-sized. Its specificity is not known. The data derive from a study of early T cells in non-severe SARS-CoV-2 infection. Study-wide context: Unsorted whole-blood RNA was sequenced in bulk, leaving chains unpaired.

V was clipped by 4 bases and J by 15 bases, with 28 bases between them. This CDR3 comprises 16 residues. CDR1 is SGHAT and CDR2 is FQNNGV in the germline V gene. Whole-study findings and limits: Missing private and CD4 specificities, VDJdb matching favored anti-spike CD8 responses.

Unique molecular identifiers tagged individual cDNA molecules. Using its own MiXCR run on the 5' RACE reads, TCRdb lists one record per CDR3 protein. The sample has tens of thousands of distinct CDR3 sequences; around 16% are singletons. Material: whole blood, obtained at baseline. The clonotype originates from an adult who was a healthcare worker with PCR-confirmed SARS-CoV-2 infection or an uninfected control (not recorded which). The chain carries TRBV11-2 and TRBJ2-1, with D tentatively TRBD2 (6 bases). The CDR3 region is CASSSTSGVGAVDRFF. The CDR3 bases are TGTGCCAGCAGCTCAACTTCGGGGGTGGGAGCTGTGGATCGGTTCTTC.